This T cell receptor beta chain was obtained from a study of post-analysis software for immune sequencing data. Background on the study: Recorded subtypes: relapsing-remitting, secondary progressive, progressive-relapsing; some patients unannotated. General observations from the study: About five TRBV segments were more frequent in patients than controls; TRBV5-6, TRBV5-1 and TRBV20-1 belonged to this group. Significantly lower normalized Chao1 diversity was seen in multiple sclerosis patients than in controls.

cDNA libraries for TCR beta contained unique molecular identifiers. Starting from roughly 1 to 10 million T cells, the study yielded approximately 460,000 cDNA molecules. TCRdb called the PCR reads again in MiXCR, with one record for every CDR3 protein. The top ten hold 10% to 12% of the sample, which has hundreds of thousands of distinct CDR3 sequences, roughly three fifths seen once. The CDR3 is made up of 13 amino acids. The germline V gene has CDR1 SQVTM and CDR2 ANQGSEA. With 6 bases clipped from V and 4 bases from J, the junction kept 7 bases outside the gene matches. Remarks on this clonotype: Its antigen remains unknown.

The TCR was taken from a girl aged 2-9 years with multiple sclerosis. Sequenced input: blood. The rearrangement uses TRBV29-1 and TRBJ2-3, with 7 bases that match TRBD1. CDR3 nucleotides: TGCAGCGTCCGAACAGGGGCCGCAGATACGCAGTATTTT. Translation gives CSVRTGAADTQYF.